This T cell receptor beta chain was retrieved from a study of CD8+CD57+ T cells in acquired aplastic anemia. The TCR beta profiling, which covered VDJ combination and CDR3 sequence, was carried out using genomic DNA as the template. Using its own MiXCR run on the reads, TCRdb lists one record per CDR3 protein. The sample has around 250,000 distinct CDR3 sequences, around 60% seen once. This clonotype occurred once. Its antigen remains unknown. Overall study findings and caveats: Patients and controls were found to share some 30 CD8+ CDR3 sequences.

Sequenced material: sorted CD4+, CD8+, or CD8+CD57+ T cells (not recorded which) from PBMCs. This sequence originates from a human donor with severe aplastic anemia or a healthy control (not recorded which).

CDR3 region: CASSLGGTPYNEQFF. The CDR3 DNA reads as TGCGCCAGCAGCTTGGGCGGGACCCCTTACAATGAGCAGTTCTTC. The chain couples TRBV5-1 to TRBJ2-1; D might be TRBD2 (6 bases). The CDR3 is made up of 15 amino acids. V lost 0 bases and J lost 4, with 11 bases in between. The germline gives CDR1 SGHRS, CDR2 YFSETQ.